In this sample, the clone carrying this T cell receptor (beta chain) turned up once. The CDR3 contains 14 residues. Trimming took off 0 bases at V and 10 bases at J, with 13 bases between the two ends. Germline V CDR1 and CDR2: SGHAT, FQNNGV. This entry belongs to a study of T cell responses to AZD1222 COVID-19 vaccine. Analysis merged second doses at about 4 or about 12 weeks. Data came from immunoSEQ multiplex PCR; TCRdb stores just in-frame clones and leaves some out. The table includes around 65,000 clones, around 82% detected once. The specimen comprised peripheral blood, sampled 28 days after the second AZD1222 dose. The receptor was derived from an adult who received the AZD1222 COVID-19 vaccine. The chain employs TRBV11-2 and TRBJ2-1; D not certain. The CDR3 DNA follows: TGTGCCAGCAGCTTAGATCACGTCTTTCAAGAGCAGTTCTTC. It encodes CASSLDHVFQEQFF. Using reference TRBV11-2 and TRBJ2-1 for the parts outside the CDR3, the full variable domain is EAGVAQSPRYKIIEKRQSVAFWCNPISGHATLYWYQQILGQGPKLLIQFQNNGVVDDSQLPKDRFSAERLKGVDSTLKIQPAKLEDSAVYLCASSLDHVFQEQFFGPGTRLTVL.